Below, 14 T cell receptor beta chains from the same sample are listed, as sequenced in a study of blood T cell repertoires in COVID-19. Libraries were prepared by immunoSEQ multiplex PCR; TCRdb keeps only in-frame clonotypes and omits some of them. Of fewer than 300,000 clones listed, roughly 90% were seen once; the top ten hold about 2%. The sequenced sample was peripheral blood. The receptors derive from a woman aged 30 to 39 with COVID-19, enrolled during active disease.

The chain has TRBV5-8 and TRBJ2-1; the D gene is possibly TRBD1 (5 bases). The ends were cut back, 2 bases at V and 8 bases at J, with 8 bases in the middle. CDR1 SGHTS and CDR2 YDEGEE come from the germline V gene. The CDR3 totals 12 residues. Here the CDR3 reads CASSFRVDEQFF. DNA for the CDR3: TGTGCCAGCAGCTTCAGGGTCGATGAGCAGTTCTTC.

The sample holds a few counts of this clone. The chain couples TRBV5-1 to TRBJ2-7; D may be TRBD1 (6 bases). Germline values: CDR1 SGHRS, CDR2 YFSETQ. Trimming cost V 1 base and J 4 bases, with 12 bases left between them. The length of the CDR3 is 14 residues. The CDR3 here is CASSLNGQYYEQYF. CDR3 bases: TGCGCCAGCAGCTTGAATGGACAGTATTACGAGCAGTACTTC.

A few counts support this clone. The genes are TRBV7-2 and TRBJ2-7; D might be TRBD2 (7 bases). The V end was cut by 2 bases, the J end by 5 bases, with 10 bases between. Germline-derived CDR1 and CDR2 are SGHTA and FQGNSA. CDR3 length: 13 amino acids. CDR3 DNA: TGTGCCAGCAGCTTAAAGGGGGGGGACGAGCAGTACTTC. Its translation: CASSLKGGDEQYF.

J is TRBJ1-1 and V is TRBV5-4; no definite D call. Germline CDR1 SGHNT, CDR2 YYREEE (reference sequence). The CDR3 is 17 amino acids. V was cut by 0 bases and J by 1 base, with 16 bases left in between. In nucleotides, the CDR3 is TGTGCCAGCAGCTTGGCCACGAGGTCGCCACAGAACACTGAAGCTTTCTTT. It translates to CASSLATRSPQNTEAFF.

V and J are TRBV6-5 and TRBJ1-1, with D unclear. The length of the CDR3 is 14 residues. Trimming removed 2 bases at V and 4 bases at J, with 11 bases between. CDR1 is MNHEY, CDR2 SVGAGI, per germline. The CDR3 reads CASSYQVIGTEAFF. Here the CDR3 DNA reads TGTGCCAGCAGTTACCAGGTGATAGGCACTGAAGCTTTCTTT.

The chain carries TRBV10-2 and TRBJ2-5, with 9 bases matching TRBD1. The V gene's germline CDR1 is WSHSY and CDR2 SAAADI. CDR3 length equals 16 residues. Trimming took 1 base from V and 1 from J; bases not matched to a gene: 4. The CDR3 nucleotides read TGCGCCAGCAGTGAGTTGGGGACAGGGATCCAAGAGACCCAGTACTTC. It encodes CASSELGTGIQETQYF.

This clone was found once. The chain uses TRBV3-1 (or the pseudogene TRBV3-2) and TRBJ2-5; D perhaps matches TRBD1 (5 bases). Trimming shortened V by 1 base and J by 2 bases, and 11 bases separated the two germline ends. Germline values: CDR1 LGHDT, CDR2 YNNKEL (reference sequence). This CDR3 contains 15 residues. CDR3: CASSQVRTPQETQYF. In DNA, the CDR3 is TGTGCCAGCAGCCAAGTACGGACACCTCAAGAGACCCAGTACTTC.

The chain joins TRBV6-5 to TRBJ2-7; 7 bases fit TRBD1. Trimming cost V 4 bases and J 2 bases; bases outside gene matches: 5. Germline assignment: CDR1 MNHEY and CDR2 SVGAGI. The CDR3 contains 14 residues. As DNA, the CDR3 is TGTGCCAGCAGTTTGGACAGGACCCCCTACGAGCAGTACTTC. This translates into CASSLDRTPYEQYF.

The genes are TRBV5-1 and TRBJ2-7; TRBD2 agrees at 11 bases. Germline V CDR1 and CDR2: SGHRS, YFSETQ. CDR3 length equals 15 residues. V lost 4 bases and J lost 2; bases outside the gene matches: 5. DNA of the CDR3: TGCGCCAGCAGCATTAATAGCGGGAGGGCCTACGAGCAGTACTTC. Encoded protein: CASSINSGRAYEQYF.

The chain employs TRBV7-8 and TRBJ1-2; 7 bases map to TRBD1. V lost 4 bases, J lost 4 bases, and 9 bases stayed unmatched. The germline V gene encodes CDR1 SGHVS and CDR2 FQNEAQ. The CDR3 runs 15 residues. CDR3 sequence: CASSSTWDSGYGYTF. The CDR3 DNA reads as TGTGCCAGCAGCTCAACTTGGGACAGCGGCTATGGCTACACCTTC.

The rearrangement joins TRBV19 to TRBJ2-1; D is perhaps TRBD2 (7 bases). The CDR3 has 16 amino acids. V was cut by 3 bases and J by 2 bases, with 14 bases left in between. Per germline, CDR1 LNHDA and CDR2 SQIVND (reference sequence). The CDR3 DNA sequence: TGTGCCAGTAGTATTTGGGAGGGGGAAACCTACAATGAGCAGTTCTTC. Its protein is CASSIWEGETYNEQFF.

The rearrangement links TRBV19 to TRBJ2-7; D is perhaps TRBD2 (5 bases). Germline V gives CDR1 LNHDA, CDR2 SQIVND (reference sequence). V lost 5 bases to trimming and J lost 0 bases, with 8 bases between them. This CDR3 has 13 amino acids. Here the CDR3 reads CASSSGSSYEQYF. The DNA for the CDR3 is TGTGCCAGTAGTTCTGGGAGCTCCTACGAGCAGTACTTC. The variable domain in full, with the rest retrieved from reference TRBV19 and TRBJ2-7, is DGGITQSPKYLFRKEGQNVTLSCEQNLNHDAMYWYRQDPGQGLRLIYYSQIVNDFQKGDIAEGYSVSREKKESFPLTVTSAQKNPTAFYLCASSSGSSYEQYFGPGTRLTVT.

The rearrangement uses TRBV7-6 and TRBJ1-1, with a weak D call TRBD1 (5 bases). Germline V gives CDR1 SGHVS, CDR2 FNYEAQ. The CDR3 contains 15 residues. The V end was cut by 1 base, the J end by 1 base, with 10 bases between. The CDR3 region is CASSLGGGGNTEAFF. In DNA, the CDR3 is TGTGCCAGCAGCTTAGGGGGCGGCGGGAACACTGAAGCTTTCTTT.

This CDR3 reads CASSSGLAGVVGTDTQYF. The CDR3 DNA sequence: TGTGCCAGCAGCTCCGGACTAGCGGGAGTGGTGGGCACAGATACGCAGTATTTT. This sequence joins TRBV7-6 and TRBJ2-3; 13 positions match TRBD2. The CDR3 covers 18 residues. Unmatched junction bases numbered 8, after V lost 4 bases and J lost 1 base. The germline gives CDR1 SGHVS, CDR2 FNYEAQ.